Shown below are 8 T cell receptor beta chains from a single sample sequenced in a study of OX40 agonist ivuxolimab in advanced cancers. Generated by immunoSEQ multiplex PCR, the TCRdb table keeps only in-frame clones and is missing some. The sample lists tens of thousands of clones, 84% occurring once. Sequenced here: CD4+ or CD8+ T cells sorted from blood, sampled in a trial of the OX40 agonist ivuxolimab. The source is an adult with an advanced solid tumor such as melanoma, head and neck, liver or kidney cancer.

The genes are TRBV6-1 and TRBJ1-2; no firm D call. The germline CDR1 and CDR2 sequences are MNHNS and SASEGT. The CDR3 is 13 amino acids. Trimming left V 8 bases short and J 1 base short, with 11 bases between. This CDR3 reads CASSAAFNYGYTF. DNA of the CDR3: TGTGCCAGCTCAGCGGCCTTTAACTATGGCTACACCTTC.

This clone was detected only once. V and J are TRBV7-9 and TRBJ1-4; D not resolved. V lost 2 bases to trimming and J lost 11 bases, with 18 bases between them. CDR3 length: 15 residues. Germline V lookup: CDR1 SEHNR, CDR2 FQNEAQ (reference sequence). CDR3 sequence reads: CASSLSLRERQKLFF. The CDR3 DNA reads as TGTGCCAGCAGCTTATCCCTAAGGGAACGGCAGAAACTGTTTTTT. Full variable domain (rest looked up from reference TRBV7-9 and TRBJ1-4): DTGVSQNPRHKITKRGQNVTFRCDPISEHNRLYWYRQTLGQGPEFLTYFQNEAQLEKSRLLSDRFSAERPKGSFSTLEIQRTEQGDSAMYLCASSLSLRERQKLFFGSGTQLSVL.

In its sample, this clone was seen a few times. This chain links TRBV5-4 with TRBJ2-7; D perhaps matches TRBD1 (6 bases). CDR3 length equals 14 residues. V was pared by 4 bases and J by 4 bases, with 15 bases between. Germline CDR1 SGHNT, CDR2 YYREEE (reference sequence). CDR3 DNA sequence: TGTGCCAGCAGCCACCCGGGACAACCATACGAGCAGTACTTC. It codes for CASSHPGQPYEQYF.

This chain uses TRBV27 with TRBJ2-7, with D tentatively TRBD2 (6 bases). The CDR3 loop spans 15 amino acids. Deletions cut 3 bases from V and 0 bases from J, with 12 bases between. Germline CDR1 MNHEY, CDR2 SMNVEV (reference sequence). The CDR3 coding sequence is TGTGCCAGCAGTTTTCGCGCGGGGAACTCCTACGAGCAGTACTTC. Its protein product is CASSFRAGNSYEQYF.

The chain recombines TRBV18 with TRBJ2-5; D is unclear. The V gene's germline CDR1 is KGHSH and CDR2 LQKENI. Trimming shortened V by 4 bases and J by 2 bases, and 8 bases separated the two germline ends. The CDR3 spans 13 residues. CDR3 nucleotide sequence: TGTGCCAGCTCACTAACAATACAAGAGACCCAGTACTTC. This gives the protein CASSLTIQETQYF.

The CDR3: CAISERDGETQYF. The CDR3 nucleotides read TGTGCCATCAGTGAGAGGGACGGGGAGACCCAGTACTTC. The chain links TRBV10-3 to TRBJ2-5; D possibly matches TRBD1 or TRBD2 (5 bases each). This CDR3 is 13 amino acids long. V lost 2 bases and J 5 bases, leaving 9 bases between the germline ends. The V gene's germline CDR1 is ENHRY and CDR2 SYGVKD.

The V gene is TRBV2, the J gene TRBJ1-1; D unresolved. V was pared by 4 bases and J by 8 bases, with 8 bases between. There are 11 residues in the CDR3. Germline lookup yields CDR1 SNHLY and CDR2 FYNNEI. Here the CDR3 DNA reads TGTGCCAGCAGTGCGGATCAGGAAGCTTTCTTT. Protein product: CASSADQEAFF.

The chain links TRBV9 to TRBJ2-1; the match to TRBD1 covers 7 bases. CDR1 and CDR2 (germline): SGDLS, YYNGEE. The length of the CDR3 is 15 residues. Trimming at V came to 4 bases and at J to 2 bases, leaving 6 bases not matched to a gene. The CDR3 nucleotides read TGTGCCAGCAGCAACCGGGACAGAGCCTACAATGAGCAGTTCTTC. This encodes CASSNRDRAYNEQFF.